The clone carrying this TCR beta chain came up once. The CDR3 spans 16 residues. Germline V gives CDR1 MRHNA, CDR2 SNTAGT. V was pared by 7 bases and J by 0 bases, with 16 bases between. Enrolled through a virtual design, the participants were between 18 and 89 years of age and came from about two dozen US areas. The sample belongs to a study of blood T cell repertoires in COVID-19. Study at large: Acute and convalescent COVID-19 samples came from the United States, Italy and Spain.

In the authors' workflow: From reference gene primer amplification, estimates of nucleated cell counts were derived. Clones were read by immunoSEQ multiplex PCR, and TCRdb kept only the in-frame ones, dropping some. V, J and clone size are taken as reported in that table, and D and trimming were inferred from the DNA itself. The profile shows 200,000 to 300,000 clones, more than 70% of them singletons. This clonotype was obtained from a middle-aged woman with acute COVID-19. The sequenced sample was PBMCs or T cells enriched from blood (not recorded which). The rearrangement links TRBV6-4 to TRBJ1-5; TRBD1 might be the D (6 bases). The CDR3 region has the DNA TGTGCCAGCACCTTACGACAGGTAATTAGCAATCAGCCCCAGCATTTT. This translates into CASTLRQVISNQPQHF.